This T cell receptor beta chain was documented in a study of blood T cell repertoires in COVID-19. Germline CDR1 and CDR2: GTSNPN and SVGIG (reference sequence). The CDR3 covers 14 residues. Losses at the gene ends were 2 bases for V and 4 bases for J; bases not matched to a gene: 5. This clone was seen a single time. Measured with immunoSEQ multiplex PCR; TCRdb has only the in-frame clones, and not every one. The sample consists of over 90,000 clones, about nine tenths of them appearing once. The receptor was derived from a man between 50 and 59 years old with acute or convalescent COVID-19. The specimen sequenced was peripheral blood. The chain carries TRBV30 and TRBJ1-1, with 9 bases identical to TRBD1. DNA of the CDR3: TGTGCCTGGAGTACTGACAGGGGGATCACTGAAGCTTTCTTT. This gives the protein CAWSTDRGITEAFF.